This T cell receptor (beta chain) was obtained from a study of blood T cells in healthy people across ages. Findings and caveats of the study: CMV infection status of these donors was not known.

Combining a sample-barcoded 5' primer with a J-beta primer mix, a second PCR ran for roughly 7 to 12 cycles. TCRdb processed the 5' RACE reads anew with MiXCR; each CDR3 protein has one entry. Among 1,500,000 or so distinct CDR3 sequences, about 42% were seen once, and the ten largest hold about 4.1%. Aged roughly 6 to 90, donors were systemically healthy Caucasians from Russia. Germline trimming cut 2 bases from V and 0 bases from J; bases unmatched to any gene: 9. Per the germline V gene, CDR1 is SGHAT and CDR2 is FQNNGV. This CDR3 has 18 residues. This clonotype has only a few counts. What it binds is unknown.

The TCR comes from a woman younger than 35 in good health. The genes are TRBV11-2 and TRBJ2-5, with 10 bases fitting TRBD2. Sequenced: blood. The CDR3 DNA reads TGTGCCAGCAGCTTATATGGGACTAGCGTCCTCTACCAAGAGACCCAGTACTTC. It translates to CASSLYGTSVLYQETQYF.